In its sample, the clone carrying this T cell receptor beta chain was seen once. The junction and the germline gene differ at one end; a read error may be behind it. This sample is part of a study of blood T cell repertoires in COVID-19. Whole-study context: From the United States, Italy and Spain came samples of acute and convalescent COVID-19.

Only in-frame clones appear in the TCRdb table, and some are missing; sequencing was by immunoSEQ multiplex PCR. The table records about 270,000 clones, about 85% of them present only once. Adults between about 18 and 95 years of age took part from 20 to 25 US areas. In assigning cohorts, the study relied on participant-reported clinical history. Donors of Cohort 3 who recovered were those that had two negative PCRs, clearance, or symptom resolution. Germline CDR1 MDHEN, CDR2 SYDVKM. This CDR3 is 13 amino acids long. The TCR was taken from a woman in her fifties or sixties who had recovered from COVID-19. Sequencing was carried out using PBMCs or T cells enriched from blood (not recorded which). V is TRBV28 and J is TRBJ2-7, with a possible D match to TRBD2 (6 bases). The DNA of the CDR3 is TGTGCCAGCAAGGGCACTAGCTCCCACGAGCAGTACTTC. Translating gives CASKGTSSHEQYF. Full variable domain (remainder filled in from reference TRBV28 and TRBJ2-7): DVKVTQSSRYLVKRTGEKVFLECVQDMDHENMFWYRQDPGLGLRLIYFSYDVKMKEKGDIPEGYSVSREKKERFSLILESASTNQTSMYLCASKGTSSHEQYFGPGTRLTVT.